This TCR beta chain emerged from a study of graft-versus-host responses after intestinal transplantation. Notes on the study in general: Levels of circulating GvH clones at their peak were associated with early post-transplant HvG declines.

In regard to this clone: The antigen is undetermined.

The repertoire was sequenced with immunoSEQ multiplex PCR; TCRdb's copy has only in-frame clones and lacks some. This repertoire shows roughly 100,000 clones, 80% to 95% found once; its top ten account for approximately 1%. The clonotype was recovered from a human donor who received an intestinal transplant. The input for sequencing was unstimulated CD8+ T cells sorted from spleen or lymph node cells, taken before intestinal transplant.

The chain's CDR3 is CATLGSGGTEAFF. In DNA, the CDR3 is TGTGCCACTCTTGGTAGTGGGGGCACTGAAGCTTTCTTT. The chain employs TRBV19 and TRBJ1-1, with a possible D match to TRBD1 (5 bases). The CDR3 has 13 residues. Germline loops: CDR1 LNHDA, CDR2 SQIVND (reference sequence). V lost 10 bases to trimming and J lost 4 bases, with 16 bases between them.